These 5 T cell receptor beta chains share one sample of origin, sequenced in a study of beta chain features in type 1 diabetes listed by TCRdb under 2018. Broad study findings and their caveats: A moderate but significant shortening of TCRB CDR3 length was observed in type 1 diabetes patients in all four CD4+ subsets.

What these receptors recognize is not known. Receptor amplification or capture employed the immunoSEQ multiplex PCR assay. All of the isolated RNA was reverse transcribed with the High Capacity cDNA Reverse Transcription Kit, so expressed TCRB transcripts were sequenced. TCRdb holds this immuneACCESS table with in-frame rearrangements only. Some clones are missing; in checked studies, unresolved V genes explain under half, and the rest has no known cause. For this sample there are about 400,000 clones; 10% to 15% appear just once. About 0.01% of the sample is taken by the ten largest. The sample consisted of naive CD4+ T cells from blood. Reading the label with the study, this specimen's cell subset or site is: true naive CD4+ T cells. These receptors all come from a woman aged 18-29 years with type 1 diabetes.

This clone was observed a handful of times. V usage is TRBV18 and J usage is TRBJ2-2; a weak D match, TRBD2 (5 bases). The length of the CDR3 is 12 residues. The V end lost 5 bases, the J end lost 5 bases, and 6 bases lay between the germline ends. Germline V CDR1 and CDR2: KGHSH, LQKENI. CDR3 sequence (DNA): TGTGCCAGCTCATCGGGGACCGGGGAGCTGTTTTTT. Translation gives CASSSGTGELFF.

This clone was found a few times. The CDR3 DNA sequence: TGCGCCAGCAGCTTGGCCGTGGGAGCTGAAGCTTTCTTT. Amino acids: CASSLAVGAEAFF. The rearrangement links TRBV5-1 to TRBJ1-1; D is undetermined. CDR1 and CDR2 (germline): SGHRS, YFSETQ. The CDR3 is made up of 13 amino acids. V gave up 0 bases and J gave up 6 bases, with 9 bases separating them. Based on the CDR3 plus reference TRBV5-1 and TRBJ1-1, the full variable domain is KAGVTQTPRYLIKTRGQQVTLSCSPISGHRSVSWYQQTPGQGLQFLFEYFSETQRNKGNFPGRFSGRQFSNSRSEMNVSTLELGDSALYLCASSLAVGAEAFFGQGTRLTVV.

The genes are TRBV6-6 and TRBJ2-1, with D perhaps TRBD2 (5 bases). Trimming took off 8 bases at V and 12 bases at J, with 17 bases between the two ends. Germline V CDR1 and CDR2: MNHNY, SVGAGI (reference sequence). This CDR3 has 12 amino acids. The CDR3 DNA is TGTGCCAGCGGGGAGTTATACAGCGCGCAGTTCTTC. Translation gives CASGELYSAQFF.

The chain carries TRBV4-2 and TRBJ1-1; D is ambiguous. V lost 0 bases and J 3 bases, leaving 11 bases between the germline ends. Germline V lookup: CDR1 LGHNA, CDR2 YNFKEQ. The CDR3 has 15 amino acids. CDR3 sequence (DNA): TGTGCCAGCAGCCAAGATTGGGTTGCGGACACTGAAGCTTTCTTT. Translating it yields CASSQDWVADTEAFF.

V is TRBV9 and J is TRBJ2-1; the match to TRBD2 covers 7 bases. The CDR3 sequence is 16 residues long. V shed 0 bases and J 2 bases; nucleotides not matched to a gene: 5. In germline, CDR1 is SGDLS, CDR2 YYNGEE. As DNA, the CDR3 is TGTGCCAGCAGCGTAGTTGGAGCGGGAACCTACAATGAGCAGTTCTTC. Its protein is CASSVVGAGTYNEQFF.